This note documents a single T cell receptor beta chain sequence. The entry originates in a study of blood T cell repertoires in COVID-19. The authors' processing: Estimated nucleated cell counts came from reference gene primer amplification. TCRdb's copy holds only in-frame clones and misses some; the assay was immunoSEQ multiplex PCR. V and J calls and clone size follow that table, whereas D and trimming were derived from the DNA. The sample lists about 270,000 clones; 65% to 90% were seen once. Losses at the gene ends were 3 bases for V and 3 bases for J; bases not matched to a gene: 2. In germline, CDR1 is KGHSH, CDR2 LQKENI. CDR3 length: 14 residues.

Sequenced input: peripheral blood. This sequence was found in an older woman with active or convalescent COVID-19. The rearrangement joins TRBV18 to TRBJ1-2, with 9 bases lining up with TRBD1. Here the CDR3 DNA reads TGTGCCAGCTCACCCACAGGGGGCGACTATGGCTACACCTTC. As protein: CASSPTGGDYGYTF.